The 32 T cell receptor beta chains reported below all come from one sample, sequenced in a study of shared clonotypes between healthy human individuals. Sequencing used immunoSEQ multiplex PCR; TCRdb keeps in-frame clones, though not all of them. The repertoire holds 2 million to 3 million clones, with around nine tenths as singletons. The sequenced sample consisted of naive CD4+ T cells sorted from blood. Subset: CD45RA+ positively selected. These TCRs come from a man aged 18 to 30 in good health.

Notes on this clone: Within the sample, other DNA sequences also encode this same CDR3. The chain joins TRBV6-1 to TRBJ2-6; D remains unclear. Germline CDR1 reads MNHNS; CDR2 reads SASEGT. V dropped 6 bases and J dropped 0 bases, with 3 bases sitting between them. The CDR3 covers 13 residues. The CDR3 loop is CASRSSGANVLTF. The CDR3 DNA reads as TGTGCCAGCAGGAGCTCTGGGGCCAACGTCCTGACTTTC.

The J gene is TRBJ1-5, the V gene TRBV28; no reliable D call. CDR3 length: 13 residues. Trimming removed 10 bases at V and 2 bases at J, with 12 bases between. Germline values: CDR1 MDHEN, CDR2 SYDVKM. CDR3 sequence: CANSREGNQPQHF. For the CDR3, the DNA is TGTGCCAACTCTAGGGAGGGCAATCAGCCCCAGCATTTT.

In its sample, this clone was seen a few times. This chain joins TRBV25-1 and TRBJ1-4; possible D gene TRBD1, 6 bases. The CDR3 contains 14 residues. Trimming left V 4 bases short and J 8 bases short, with 14 bases between. Germline V lookup: CDR1 MGHDK, CDR2 SYGVNS. The CDR3: CASSGVTGLEKLFF. Here the CDR3 DNA reads TGTGCCAGCAGTGGGGTAACAGGGTTGGAAAAACTGTTTTTT.

This clone occurred once. J is TRBJ1-2 and V is TRBV18; the D is unclear. In germline, CDR1 is KGHSH, CDR2 LQKENI. Between the trimmed V and J ends, which lost 6 bases and 7 bases, there was a span of 15 bases. The CDR3 totals 13 residues. The CDR3 bases are TGTGCCAGCTCCGGGGTTGAGGGATCTGGCTACACCTTC. Translation: CASSGVEGSGYTF.

This sequence joins TRBV18 and TRBJ2-5; D tentatively fits TRBD1 or TRBD2 (5 bases each). The germline V gene encodes CDR1 KGHSH and CDR2 LQKENI. The CDR3 extends over 14 amino acids. V was pared by 5 bases and J by 1 base, with 11 bases between. The CDR3, as DNA: TGTGCCAGCTCATTCGGGACGGTCCAAGAGACCCAGTACTTC. It is translated as CASSFGTVQETQYF.

J is TRBJ2-5 and V is TRBV6-6; TRBD1 matches at 7 bases. V lost 6 bases, J lost 2 bases, and 3 bases stayed unmatched. Looked up from germline, CDR1 is MNHNY and CDR2 is SVGAGI (reference sequence). This CDR3 has 13 amino acids. The CDR3 loop is CASRRDSQETQYF. For the CDR3, the DNA is TGTGCCAGCAGGAGGGACAGTCAAGAGACCCAGTACTTC.

Concerning this clone: Other DNA variants within this sample encode the same CDR3. The chain uses TRBV7-8 and TRBJ2-2; no clear D gene. CDR1 SGHVS and CDR2 FQNEAQ come from the germline V gene. Trimming took off 1 base at V and 8 bases at J, with 5 bases between the two ends. The CDR3 sequence is 12 residues long. The CDR3 here is CASSLVGGELFF. CDR3 DNA sequence: TGTGCCAGCAGCTTAGTGGGGGGGGAGCTGTTTTTT. The full variable domain, with the rest looked up from reference TRBV7-8 and TRBJ2-2, is GAGVSQSPRYKVAKRGQDVALRCDPISGHVSLFWYQQALGQGPEFLTYFQNEAQLDKSGLPSDRFFAERPEGSVSTLKIQRTQQEDSAVYLCASSLVGGELFFGEGSRLTVL.

The chain carries TRBV4-2 and TRBJ1-3; D is ambiguous. CDR3 length: 13 amino acids. CDR1 LGHNA and CDR2 YNFKEQ come from the germline V gene. Trimming pared 0 bases from V and 6 bases from J, leaving 6 bases between. The CDR3 protein is CASSQEGQNTIYF. The CDR3 DNA follows: TGTGCCAGCAGCCAAGAAGGTCAAAACACCATATATTTT.

V is TRBV11-2 and J is TRBJ2-4; D possibly uses TRBD1 or TRBD2 (5 bases each). Trimming shortened V by 5 bases and J by 5 bases, and 16 bases separated the two germline ends. The CDR3 is 15 amino acids. Germline loops: CDR1 SGHAT, CDR2 FQNNGV. CDR3 nucleotide sequence: TGTGCCAGCAGCCCCCTCGGGGCAGGGCAAAACATTCAGTACTTC. It encodes CASSPLGAGQNIQYF. The complete variable domain, with remaining parts taken from reference TRBV11-2 and TRBJ2-4, reads EAGVAQSPRYKIIEKRQSVAFWCNPISGHATLYWYQQILGQGPKLLIQFQNNGVVDDSQLPKDRFSAERLKGVDSTLKIQPAKLEDSAVYLCASSPLGAGQNIQYFGAGTRLSVL.

The chain links TRBV11-3 to TRBJ2-1; the match to TRBD1 covers 11 bases. This CDR3 contains 15 residues. V was clipped by 5 bases and J by 3 bases; unmatched bases: 3. CDR1 and CDR2 (germline): SGHNT, YENEEA. CDR3 amino acids: CASSTGTGGYNEQFF. The CDR3 coding sequence is TGTGCCAGCAGCACCGGGACAGGGGGCTACAATGAGCAGTTCTTC.

V and J are TRBV30 and TRBJ2-3; D perhaps matches TRBD1 (5 bases). CDR1 and CDR2 (germline): GTSNPN, SVGIG (reference sequence). This CDR3 has 13 amino acids. Trimming cost V 2 bases and J 4 bases, with 10 bases left between them. Written as DNA, the CDR3 is TGTGCCTGGAGTAAAGGGGTCCCAGATACGCAGTATTTT. It specifies CAWSKGVPDTQYF.

CDR3 bases: TGCGCCAGCAGCTCCTTCAGCCGATCGGGGCACTTTAGCAATCAGCCCCAGCATTTT. Translating it yields CASSSFSRSGHFSNQPQHF. The gene calls are TRBV5-1 and TRBJ1-5, with D perhaps matching TRBD1 (5 bases). This CDR3 comprises 19 residues. The germline V gene encodes CDR1 SGHRS and CDR2 YFSETQ. Between the trimmed V and J ends, which lost 3 bases and 0 bases, there was a span of 22 bases.

Remarks on this clone: In the same sample, other DNA sequences code for this CDR3. The genes are TRBV6-6 and TRBJ2-7; 7 bases fit TRBD1. The CDR3 has 14 residues. In germline, CDR1 is MNHNY, CDR2 SVGAGI (reference sequence). V was clipped by 5 bases and J by 1 base; unmatched bases: 5. CDR3 coding DNA: TGTGCCAGCAGTCCCGGACAGGCTTCCTACGAGCAGTACTTC. Translated, it gives CASSPGQASYEQYF.

This sequence joins TRBV7-9 and TRBJ2-2; no clear D gene. The V and J ends lost 0 bases and 3 bases respectively, with 5 bases between them. Germline CDR1 and CDR2: SEHNR and FQNEAQ (reference sequence). The CDR3 totals 14 residues. DNA of the CDR3: TGTGCCAGCAGCTTAGCGGTACACACCGGGGAGCTGTTTTTT. The encoded protein is CASSLAVHTGELFF.

The chain couples TRBV11-2 to TRBJ2-7, with 9 bases identical to TRBD2. Germline-derived CDR1 and CDR2 are SGHAT and FQNNGV. V shed 6 bases, J shed 4 bases, and the junction held 10 bases outside the gene matches. The CDR3 length is 15 residues. CDR3 residues: CASSRMTSGNYEQYF. The CDR3 DNA reads TGTGCCAGCAGTCGCATGACTAGCGGTAATTACGAGCAGTACTTC.

The chain recombines TRBV25-1 with TRBJ1-5; D might be TRBD1 (5 bases). The CDR3 length is 13 residues. Germline CDR1 MGHDK, CDR2 SYGVNS. V dropped 4 bases and J dropped 7 bases, with 11 bases sitting between them. The CDR3 sequence is CASSASGRQPQHF. CDR3 DNA sequence: TGTGCCAGCAGTGCTTCAGGGAGGCAGCCCCAGCATTTT.

This clone has only a few counts. Additional DNA sequences in this sample encode the identical CDR3. This chain connects TRBV29-1 to TRBJ1-1, with D unclear. The V gene's germline CDR1 is SQVTM and CDR2 ANQGSEA. V was trimmed by 7 bases and J by 0 bases, leaving 3 bases between them. The CDR3 runs 10 residues. The DNA for the CDR3 is TGCAGCGCTGTGAACACTGAAGCTTTCTTT. Amino acids: CSAVNTEAFF.

In its sample, this clone was seen once. The gene calls are TRBV18 and TRBJ2-3; 9 bases align to TRBD2. Trimming cost V 8 bases and J 3 bases; bases outside gene matches: 9. Germline CDR1 and CDR2: KGHSH and LQKENI. This CDR3 region has 15 residues. CDR3 DNA: TGTGCCAGCGCGTTTTTAGCGGGAGTAACAGATACGCAGTATTTT. Translation gives CASAFLAGVTDTQYF.

The chain recombines TRBV4-2 with TRBJ1-2, with TRBD1 identical over 10 bases. CDR1 is LGHNA and CDR2 is YNFKEQ in the germline V gene. V shed 8 bases, J shed 5 bases, and the junction held 8 bases outside the gene matches. The CDR3 is 14 amino acids. CDR3 bases: TGTGCCAGCTATGGACAGGGGGACGGGTATGGCTACACCTTC. Translated: CASYGQGDGYGYTF.

V and J are TRBV4-1 and TRBJ1-1; 9 bases fit TRBD1. The CDR3 consists of 14 residues. With V trimmed by 6 bases and J by 7 bases, 9 bases remained unmatched. Per the germline V gene, CDR1 is MGHRA and CDR2 is YSYEKL. DNA for the CDR3: TGCGCCAGCAGGGGGGACAGGGACGGCGGTGAAGCTTTCTTT. It translates to CASRGDRDGGEAFF.

This sequence joins TRBV2 and TRBJ2-1; 14 nucleotides match TRBD2. CDR3 length: 18 residues. Germline CDR1 and CDR2: SNHLY and FYNNEI. After removal of 6 bases from V and 0 bases from J, the junction contained 7 bases not matched to a gene. The CDR3 coding sequence is TGTGCCAGCAGATCCCCCGGGACTAGCGGGGGCTCCTACAATGAGCAGTTCTTC. Amino acid sequence: CASRSPGTSGGSYNEQFF.

The chain recombines TRBV19 with TRBJ2-7, with 10 bases lining up with TRBD1. The germline V gene has CDR1 LNHDA and CDR2 SQIVND (reference sequence). The CDR3 consists of 15 residues. Trimming at V came to 4 bases and at J to 3 bases, leaving 6 bases not matched to a gene. The CDR3 here is CASSRKGTGDYEQYF. The DNA for the CDR3 is TGTGCCAGTAGTAGAAAGGGGACAGGGGACTACGAGCAGTACTTC.

The gene calls are TRBV18 and TRBJ1-2; 8 bases line up with TRBD1. The CDR3 has 15 residues. In germline, CDR1 is KGHSH, CDR2 LQKENI. The trim removed 4 bases at V and 2 bases at J, leaving 6 bases unmatched. The CDR3 bases are TGTGCCAGCTCACAGGAGACAGGGGCCAACTATGGCTACACCTTC. Translation gives CASSQETGANYGYTF.

Written as DNA, the CDR3 is TGTGCCAGCATTTCGGGTGGTACCGGGGAGCTGTTTTTT. Protein sequence: CASISGGTGELFF. The chain links TRBV6-5 to TRBJ2-2, with unresolved D. This CDR3 has 13 residues. Germline loops: CDR1 MNHEY, CDR2 SVGAGI. Trimming shortened V by 7 bases and J by 5 bases, and 11 bases separated the two germline ends.

In its sample, this clone was seen once. V and J are TRBV7-8 and TRBJ2-7; no clear D gene. Germline CDR1 is SGHVS and CDR2 is FQNEAQ. CDR3 size: 15 residues. Trimming left V 4 bases short and J 3 bases short, with 16 bases between. This CDR3 is CASSYRQERNYEQYF. The CDR3 DNA is TGTGCCAGCAGCTACCGTCAGGAACGTAACTACGAGCAGTACTTC.

The chain joins TRBV6-6 to TRBJ2-3; maybe TRBD1 (5 bases). The germline CDR1 and CDR2 sequences are MNHNY and SVGAGI (reference sequence). The V and J ends lost 6 bases and 2 bases respectively, with 18 bases between them. The length of the CDR3 is 16 residues. CDR3 residues: CASSPGLSGHTDTQYF. The DNA for the CDR3 is TGTGCCAGCAGCCCCGGGCTTTCAGGGCACACAGATACGCAGTATTTT.

V usage is TRBV12-5 and J usage is TRBJ2-5; possible D gene TRBD1, 5 bases. CDR3 length: 13 amino acids. The germline CDR1 and CDR2 sequences are LGHNT and FRNRAP. With 7 bases removed from V and 3 bases from J, the gap between germline ends came to 12 bases. CDR3 sequence (DNA): TGTGCTAGTGCTCAGGGTATCGAAGAGACCCAGTACTTC. This gives the protein CASAQGIEETQYF.

V is TRBV7-9 and J is TRBJ2-7; D may match TRBD1 or TRBD2 (5 bases each). The CDR3 contains 16 residues. Trimming removed 11 bases at V and 0 bases at J, with 23 bases between. Per the germline V gene, CDR1 is SEHNR and CDR2 is FQNEAQ (reference sequence). DNA of the CDR3: TGTGCCCCCAAGGGACCCCCCTACTACCCCTCCTACGAGCAGTACTTC. It yields the protein CAPKGPPYYPSYEQYF.

The chain employs TRBV29-1 and TRBJ1-1; D is unresolved. The germline V gene has CDR1 SQVTM and CDR2 ANQGSEA. The V and J ends lost 7 bases and 0 bases respectively, with 15 bases between them. This CDR3 is built from 14 residues. DNA for the CDR3: TGCAGCGCTGGCGGTTGGCAGGTGAACACTGAAGCTTTCTTT. Translated: CSAGGWQVNTEAFF.

This rearrangement joins TRBV4-2 to TRBJ2-3; TRBD2 agrees at 9 bases. Per germline, CDR1 LGHNA and CDR2 YNFKEQ. CDR3 length: 20 residues. Unmatched junction bases numbered 16, after V lost 0 bases and J lost 3 bases. CDR3 residues: CASSQDRWSLRGGPTDTQYF. DNA for the CDR3: TGTGCCAGCAGCCAAGATCGATGGTCGTTGCGGGGGGGGCCTACAGATACGCAGTATTTT.

The chain carries TRBV7-3 and TRBJ1-2, with a weak D call TRBD1 (5 bases). Trimming pared 4 bases from V and 0 bases from J, leaving 12 bases between. The CDR3 length is 15 residues. Germline V gene sequence: CDR1 SGHTA, CDR2 FQGTGA. The CDR3 nucleotides read TGTGCCAGCAGCTCACCCCCACAGGCTAACTATGGCTACACCTTC. This sequence encodes CASSSPPQANYGYTF. The full variable domain, its missing parts supplied by reference TRBV7-3 and TRBJ1-2, is GAGVSQTPSNKVTEKGKYVELRCDPISGHTALYWYRQSLGQGPEFLIYFQGTGAADDSGLPNDRFFAVRPEGSVSTLKIQRTERGDSAVYLCASSSPPQANYGYTFGSGTRLTVV.

This clone was detected once. This chain connects TRBV2 to TRBJ2-5; TRBD1 matches at 10 bases. TRBJ2-7 explains the end of the DNA better; the J call may be wrong. CDR3 length: 13 amino acids. The germline CDR1 and CDR2 sequences are SNHLY and FYNNEI. CDR3 loop: CASRGTGVGEQYF. CDR3 coding DNA: TGTGCCAGCAGGGGGACAGGGGTTGGCGAGCAGTACTTC.